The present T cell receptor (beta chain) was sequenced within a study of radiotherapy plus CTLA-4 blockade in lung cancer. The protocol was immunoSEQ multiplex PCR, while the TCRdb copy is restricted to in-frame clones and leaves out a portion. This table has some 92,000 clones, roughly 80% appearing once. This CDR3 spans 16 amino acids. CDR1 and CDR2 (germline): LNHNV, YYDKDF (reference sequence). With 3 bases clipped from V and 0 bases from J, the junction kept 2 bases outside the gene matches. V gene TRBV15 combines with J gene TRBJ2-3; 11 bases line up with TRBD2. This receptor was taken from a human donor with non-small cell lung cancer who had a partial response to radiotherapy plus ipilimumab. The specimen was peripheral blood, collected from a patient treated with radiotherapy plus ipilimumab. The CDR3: CATSRGTSGSTDTQYF. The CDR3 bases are TGTGCCACCAGCAGGGGGACTAGCGGTAGCACAGATACGCAGTATTTT.